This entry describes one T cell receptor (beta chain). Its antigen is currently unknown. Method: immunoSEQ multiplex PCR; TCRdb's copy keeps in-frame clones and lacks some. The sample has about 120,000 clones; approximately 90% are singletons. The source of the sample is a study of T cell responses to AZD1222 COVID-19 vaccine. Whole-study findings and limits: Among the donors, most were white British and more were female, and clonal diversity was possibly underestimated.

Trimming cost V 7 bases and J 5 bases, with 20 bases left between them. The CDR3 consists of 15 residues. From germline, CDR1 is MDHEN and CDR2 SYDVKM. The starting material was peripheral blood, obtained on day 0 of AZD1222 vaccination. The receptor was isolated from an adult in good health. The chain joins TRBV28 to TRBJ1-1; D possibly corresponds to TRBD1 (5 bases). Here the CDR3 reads CASNSQGRGQTEAFF. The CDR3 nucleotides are TGTGCCAGCAATTCGCAGGGAAGGGGTCAGACTGAAGCTTTCTTT.